The text below deals with one TCR beta chain. The antigen is not known. Each TRB amplification used roughly 220-550 ng of genomic DNA from blood. TRB rearrangements were amplified by multiplex PCR with BIOMED2 TRB-A/B primers. Each CDR3 protein is one row after TCRdb ran MiXCR on the multiplex PCR reads. The data show 20,000 to 25,000 distinct CDR3 sequences, with 30% to 35% seen just once and approximately 2% held by the top ten. The CDR3 consists of 13 residues. The germline V gene has CDR1 KGHSH and CDR2 LQKENI. The ends were cut back, 6 bases at V and 6 bases at J, with 15 bases in the middle. The source of the sample is a study of T and B cells in COVID-19 patients. General study findings and limits: Active COVID-19 showed highly clonal TRB repertoires; recovery showed diversity and richness above healthy donors.

The specimen sequenced was blood. The J gene is TRBJ2-7, the V gene TRBV18; D is perhaps TRBD1 (6 bases). This clonotype was sampled from a human donor who had recovered from COVID-19. The CDR3 region has the DNA TGTGCCAGCTCCAAGGGGACAAAGATCGAGCAGTACTTC. Its translation: CASSKGTKIEQYF.